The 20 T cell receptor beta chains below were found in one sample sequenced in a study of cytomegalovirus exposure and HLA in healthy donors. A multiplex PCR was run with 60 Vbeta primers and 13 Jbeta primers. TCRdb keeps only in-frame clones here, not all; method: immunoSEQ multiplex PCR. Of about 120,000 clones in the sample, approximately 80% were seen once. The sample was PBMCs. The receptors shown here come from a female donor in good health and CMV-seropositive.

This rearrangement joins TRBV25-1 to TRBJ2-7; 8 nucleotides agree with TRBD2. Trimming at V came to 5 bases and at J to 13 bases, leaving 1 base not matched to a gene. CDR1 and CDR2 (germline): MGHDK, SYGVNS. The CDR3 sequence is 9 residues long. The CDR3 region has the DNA TGTGCCAGCAGTACTAGCGGATACTTC. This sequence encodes CASSTSGYF.

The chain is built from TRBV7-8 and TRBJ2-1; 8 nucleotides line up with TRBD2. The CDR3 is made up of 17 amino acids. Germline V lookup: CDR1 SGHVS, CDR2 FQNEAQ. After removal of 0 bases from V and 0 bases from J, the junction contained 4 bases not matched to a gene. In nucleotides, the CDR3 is TGTGCCAGCAGCTTAGCGAGCGGGGGAAGCTCCTACAATGAGCAGTTCTTC. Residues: CASSLASGGSSYNEQFF.

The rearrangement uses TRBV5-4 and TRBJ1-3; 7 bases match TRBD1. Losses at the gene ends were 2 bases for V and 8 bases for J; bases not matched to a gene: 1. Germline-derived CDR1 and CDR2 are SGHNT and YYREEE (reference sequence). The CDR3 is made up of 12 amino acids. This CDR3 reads CASSFQGDTIYF. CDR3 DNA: TGTGCCAGCAGCTTTCAGGGGGACACCATATATTTT. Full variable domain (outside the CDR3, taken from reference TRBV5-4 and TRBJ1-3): ETGVTQSPTHLIKTRGQQVTLRCSSQSGHNTVSWYQQALGQGPQFIFQYYREEENGRGNFPPRFSGLQFPNYSSELNVNALELDDSALYLCASSFQGDTIYFGEGSWLTVV.

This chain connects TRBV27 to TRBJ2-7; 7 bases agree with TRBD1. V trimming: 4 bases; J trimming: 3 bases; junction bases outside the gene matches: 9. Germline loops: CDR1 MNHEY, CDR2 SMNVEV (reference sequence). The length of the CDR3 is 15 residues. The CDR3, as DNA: TGTGCCAGCAGTTCAGCATACAGGGGAAACTACGAGCAGTACTTC. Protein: CASSSAYRGNYEQYF.

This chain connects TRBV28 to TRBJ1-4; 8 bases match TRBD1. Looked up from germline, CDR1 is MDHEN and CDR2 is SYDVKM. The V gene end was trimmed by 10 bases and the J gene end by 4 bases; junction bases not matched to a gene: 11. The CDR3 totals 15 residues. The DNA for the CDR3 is TGTGCCACCACCACCGGGGACAGGCGTAATGAAAAACTGTTTTTT. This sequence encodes CATTTGDRRNEKLFF.

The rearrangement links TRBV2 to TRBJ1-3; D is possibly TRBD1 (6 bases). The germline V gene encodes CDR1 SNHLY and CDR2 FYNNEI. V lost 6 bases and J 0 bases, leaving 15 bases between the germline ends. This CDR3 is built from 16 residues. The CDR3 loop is CASSPWDIFSGNTIYF. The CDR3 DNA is TGTGCCAGCAGCCCCTGGGACATCTTCTCTGGAAACACCATATATTTT.

The CDR3 sequence is CASSLDSGGYNEQFF. CDR3 bases: TGTGCCAGCAGCTTAGATTCAGGGGGTTACAATGAGCAGTTCTTC. The chain links TRBV7-3 to TRBJ2-1, with 7 bases aligning to TRBD1. Trimming cost V 2 bases and J 4 bases; bases outside gene matches: 5. CDR1 is SGHTA and CDR2 is FQGTGA in the germline V gene. This CDR3 has 15 amino acids.

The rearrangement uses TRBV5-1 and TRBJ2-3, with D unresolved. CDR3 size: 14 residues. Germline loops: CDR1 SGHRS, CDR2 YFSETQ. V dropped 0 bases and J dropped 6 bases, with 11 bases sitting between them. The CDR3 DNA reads TGCGCCAGCAGCTTGGCCTCTCCGAGGGATACGCAGTATTTT. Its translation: CASSLASPRDTQYF.

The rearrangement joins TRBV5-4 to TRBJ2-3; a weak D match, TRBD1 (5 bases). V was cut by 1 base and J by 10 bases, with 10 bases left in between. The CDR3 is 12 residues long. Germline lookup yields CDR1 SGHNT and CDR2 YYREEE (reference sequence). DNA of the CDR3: TGTGCCAGCAGCTTGAGGGTAGGGGCGCAGTATTTT. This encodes CASSLRVGAQYF.

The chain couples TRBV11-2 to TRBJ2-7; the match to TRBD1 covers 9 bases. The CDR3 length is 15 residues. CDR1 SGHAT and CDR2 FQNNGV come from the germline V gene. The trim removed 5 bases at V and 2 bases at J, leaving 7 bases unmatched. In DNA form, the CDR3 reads TGTGCCAGCAGCCACAGGGACAGGGCCACCTACGAGCAGTACTTC. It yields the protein CASSHRDRATYEQYF.

The CDR3 sequence is CASTTTYEQFF. The CDR3 DNA sequence: TGTGCCAGCACCACGACATACGAGCAGTTCTTC. V usage is TRBV28 and J usage is TRBJ2-1; D uncertain. V was shortened by 7 bases and J by 10 bases, with 11 bases between the two germline ends. The CDR3 has 11 residues. Germline V gene lookup returns CDR1 MDHEN and CDR2 SYDVKM.

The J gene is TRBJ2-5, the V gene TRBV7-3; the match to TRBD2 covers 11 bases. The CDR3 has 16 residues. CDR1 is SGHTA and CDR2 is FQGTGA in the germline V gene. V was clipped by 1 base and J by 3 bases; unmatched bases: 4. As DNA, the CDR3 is TGTGCCAGCAGCTTAATGGGACTAGCGGACGAAGAGACCCAGTACTTC. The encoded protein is CASSLMGLADEETQYF.

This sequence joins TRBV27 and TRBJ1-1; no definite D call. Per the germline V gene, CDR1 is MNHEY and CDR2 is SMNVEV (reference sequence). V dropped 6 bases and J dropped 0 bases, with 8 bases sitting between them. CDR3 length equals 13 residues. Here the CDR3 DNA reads TGTGCCAGCAGCAAACAGTTGAACACTGAAGCTTTCTTT. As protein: CASSKQLNTEAFF.

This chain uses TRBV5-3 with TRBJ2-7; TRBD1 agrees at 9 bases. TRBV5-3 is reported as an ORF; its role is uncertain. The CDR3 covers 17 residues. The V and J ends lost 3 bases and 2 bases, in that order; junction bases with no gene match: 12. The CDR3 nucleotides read TGTGCCAGAAGCTGGGGGAGTTTGAGACAGGGGGCCTACGAGCAGTACTTC. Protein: CARSWGSLRQGAYEQYF.

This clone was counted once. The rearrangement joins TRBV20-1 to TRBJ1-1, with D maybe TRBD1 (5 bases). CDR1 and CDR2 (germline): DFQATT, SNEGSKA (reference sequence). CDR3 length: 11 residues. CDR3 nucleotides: TGCAGCATTTACAGGTTTGGGAGGGCTTTCTTT. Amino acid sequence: CSIYRFGRAFF.

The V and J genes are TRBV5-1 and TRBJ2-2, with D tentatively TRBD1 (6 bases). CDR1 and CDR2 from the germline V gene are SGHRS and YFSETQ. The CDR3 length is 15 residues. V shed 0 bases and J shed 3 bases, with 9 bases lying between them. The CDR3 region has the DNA TGCGCCAGCAGCTTGGGGGGGCTGGACACCGGGGAGCTGTTTTTT. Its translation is CASSLGGLDTGELFF.

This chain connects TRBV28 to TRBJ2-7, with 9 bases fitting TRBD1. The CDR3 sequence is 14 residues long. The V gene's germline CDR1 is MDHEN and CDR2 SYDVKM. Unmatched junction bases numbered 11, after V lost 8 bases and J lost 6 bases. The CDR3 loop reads CASLLTGQGFEQYF. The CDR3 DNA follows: TGTGCCAGCTTATTAACGGGACAGGGTTTCGAGCAGTACTTC.

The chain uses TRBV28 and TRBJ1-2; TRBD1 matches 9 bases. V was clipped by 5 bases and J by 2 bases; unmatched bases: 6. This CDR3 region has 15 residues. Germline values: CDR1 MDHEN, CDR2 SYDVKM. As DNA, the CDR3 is TGTGCCAGCAGTCGTCCCGGGACAGGGAACTATGGCTACACCTTC. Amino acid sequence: CASSRPGTGNYGYTF.

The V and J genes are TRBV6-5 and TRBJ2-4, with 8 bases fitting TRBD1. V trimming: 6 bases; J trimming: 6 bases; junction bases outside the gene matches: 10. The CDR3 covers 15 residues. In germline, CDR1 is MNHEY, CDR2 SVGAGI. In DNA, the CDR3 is TGTGCCAGCAGCTCGCCAGGGACAGGCGGAAACATTCAGTACTTC. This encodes CASSSPGTGGNIQYF.

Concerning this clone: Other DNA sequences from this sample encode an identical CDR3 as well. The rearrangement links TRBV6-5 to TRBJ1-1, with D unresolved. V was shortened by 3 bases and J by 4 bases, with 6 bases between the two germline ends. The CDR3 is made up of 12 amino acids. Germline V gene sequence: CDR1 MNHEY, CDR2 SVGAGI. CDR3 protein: CASSYAGTEAFF. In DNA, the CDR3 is TGTGCCAGCAGTTATGCAGGCACTGAAGCTTTCTTT.